This record concerns one T cell receptor beta chain sequence. Clones were read by immunoSEQ multiplex PCR, and TCRdb kept only the in-frame ones, dropping some. Here the sample spans roughly 38,000 clones, 83% being singletons. This sample is part of a study of control samples from healthy donors and cancer patients. CDR3 length: 16 amino acids. Trimming shortened V by 0 bases and J by 0 bases, and 11 bases separated the two germline ends. CDR1 and CDR2 (germline): SGHDT, YYEEEE. The clonotype comes from a man aged 55 to 70 in good health. The rearrangement joins TRBV5-6 to TRBJ2-3; D is ambiguous. Sequencing was performed on blood. CDR3 nucleotides: TGTGCCAGCAGCTTGGGTTGGGTTCCTAGCACAGATACGCAGTATTTT. This gives the protein CASSLGWVPSTDTQYF.